The 8 T cell receptor beta chains below all came from one sample that was sequenced in a study of blood T cell repertoires in COVID-19 (dated by TCRdb to the early 2020s). The protocol used for the library was the immunoSEQ multiplex PCR assay. Imported from immuneACCESS, the table was reduced by TCRdb to in-frame sequences with V and J called. These copies leave out some clones; in studies compared against another copy, an unresolved V gene accounts for under half, and the cause of the remainder is not known. A total of tens of thousands of clones appear in this sample, roughly 90% of them only once. The top ten clones comprise approximately 1.8% of the sample. The sequenced sample was peripheral blood. All receptors come from a man aged 60 to 69 with acute or convalescent COVID-19.

The chain joins TRBV7-9 to TRBJ1-3; 8 bases agree with TRBD1. The CDR3 spans 17 residues. Germline CDR1 reads SEHNR; CDR2 reads FQNEAQ (reference sequence). V trimming: 4 bases; J trimming: 0 bases; junction bases outside the gene matches: 8. The CDR3 loop is CASSSRTGLSSGNTIYF. The CDR3 DNA reads TGTGCCAGCAGCTCCCGGACAGGGTTGAGCTCTGGAAACACCATATATTTT.

The chain carries TRBV6-5 and TRBJ2-7, with TRBD1 matching over 7 bases. J was trimmed by 2 bases and V by 2 bases; bases with no gene match: 6. CDR1 MNHEY and CDR2 SVGAGI come from the germline V gene. This CDR3 spans 15 amino acids. The CDR3 is CASSYGDRTAYEQYF. CDR3 in DNA: TGTGCCAGCAGTTACGGGGACAGAACCGCCTACGAGCAGTACTTC.

The gene calls are TRBV5-4 and TRBJ2-1, with 11 bases lining up with TRBD1. Germline V gene lookup returns CDR1 SGHNT and CDR2 YYREEE (reference sequence). This CDR3 contains 15 residues. Trimming at V came to 0 bases and at J to 10 bases, leaving 6 bases not matched to a gene. The CDR3 here is CASSLDGTGGVEQFF. The CDR3 DNA reads TGTGCCAGCAGCTTGGATGGGACAGGGGGAGTCGAGCAGTTCTTC.

This clone was observed once. The chain links TRBV3-1 (or the pseudogene TRBV3-2) to TRBJ2-2, with TRBD2 identical over 7 bases. The V gene end was trimmed by 6 bases and the J gene end by 2 bases; junction bases not matched to a gene: 9. The CDR3 length is 16 residues. Germline CDR1 reads LGHDT; CDR2 reads YNNKEL (reference sequence). CDR3 sequence: CASRKGLAENTGELFF. CDR3 nucleotides: TGTGCCAGCAGGAAAGGGCTAGCGGAAAACACCGGGGAGCTGTTTTTT.

The rearrangement uses TRBV7-9 and TRBJ2-7, with 13 bases that match TRBD2. The germline gives CDR1 SEHNR, CDR2 FQNEAQ (reference sequence). The CDR3 covers 18 residues. After removal of 3 bases from V and 2 bases from J, the junction contained 10 bases not matched to a gene. The CDR3 region has the DNA TGTGCCAGCAGCTTTTCCGGGACTAGCGGGACTGTTACCTACGAGCAGTACTTC. This gives the protein CASSFSGTSGTVTYEQYF.

The chain carries TRBV5-6 and TRBJ1-5; unclear D gene. The CDR3 is made up of 13 amino acids. V was shortened by 5 bases and J by 4 bases, with 10 bases between the two germline ends. CDR1 SGHDT and CDR2 YYEEEE come from the germline V gene. This CDR3 is CASSRGWNQPQHF. DNA of the CDR3: TGTGCCAGCAGTCGCGGTTGGAATCAGCCCCAGCATTTT.

The chain joins TRBV6-6 to TRBJ2-3; tentatively, D is TRBD1 (6 bases). Between the trimmed V and J ends, which lost 6 bases and 4 bases, there was a span of 14 bases. The CDR3 is 14 amino acids. Per germline, CDR1 MNHNY and CDR2 SVGAGI (reference sequence). This chain's CDR3 is CASRNQGSPDTQYF. CDR3 bases: TGTGCCAGCAGGAATCAGGGGTCCCCAGATACGCAGTATTTT.

The DNA for the CDR3 is TGTGCCAGCAGCTTAGTAGCAAGAGAGCAGTACTTC. The encoded protein is CASSLVAREQYF. The chain has TRBV11-3 and TRBJ2-7; D uncertain. Germline loops: CDR1 SGHNT, CDR2 YENEEA. The V and J ends lost 1 base and 7 bases respectively, with 8 bases between them. The CDR3 length is 12 residues.